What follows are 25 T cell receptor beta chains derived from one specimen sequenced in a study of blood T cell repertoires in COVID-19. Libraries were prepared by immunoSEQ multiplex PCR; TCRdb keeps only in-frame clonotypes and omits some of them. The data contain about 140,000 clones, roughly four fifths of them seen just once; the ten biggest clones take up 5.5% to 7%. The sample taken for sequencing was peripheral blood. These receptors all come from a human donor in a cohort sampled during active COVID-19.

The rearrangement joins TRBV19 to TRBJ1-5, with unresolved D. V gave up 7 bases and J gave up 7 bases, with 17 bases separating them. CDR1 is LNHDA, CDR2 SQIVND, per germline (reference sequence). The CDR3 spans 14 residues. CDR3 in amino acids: CASTYAGGRQPQHF. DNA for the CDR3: TGTGCCAGTACCTACGCCGGCGGCAGACAGCCCCAGCATTTT.

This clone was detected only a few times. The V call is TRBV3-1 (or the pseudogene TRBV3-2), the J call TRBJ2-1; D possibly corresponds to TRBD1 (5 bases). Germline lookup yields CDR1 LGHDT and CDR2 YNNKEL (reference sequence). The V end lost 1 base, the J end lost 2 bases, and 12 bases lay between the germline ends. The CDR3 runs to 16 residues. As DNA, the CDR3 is TGTGCCAGCAGCCAAGTTGGGGCAGGGCCCTACAATGAGCAGTTCTTC. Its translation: CASSQVGAGPYNEQFF.

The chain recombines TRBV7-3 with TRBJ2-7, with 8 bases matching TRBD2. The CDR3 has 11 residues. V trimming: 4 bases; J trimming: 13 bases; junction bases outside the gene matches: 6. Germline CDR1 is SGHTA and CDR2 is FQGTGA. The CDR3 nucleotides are TGTGCCAGCAGCTCCCCGGGACTAGACTACTTC. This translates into CASSSPGLDYF.

In nucleotides, the CDR3 is TGCGCCAGCAATTCGCGCGGGGCTCCAGGAAACACCATATATTTT. This gives the protein CASNSRGAPGNTIYF. This chain joins TRBV10-1 and TRBJ1-3; tentatively, D is TRBD1 (5 bases). V lost 7 bases and J lost 4, with 17 bases in between. Germline V CDR1 and CDR2: WNHNN, SYGVQD (reference sequence). The CDR3 contains 15 residues.

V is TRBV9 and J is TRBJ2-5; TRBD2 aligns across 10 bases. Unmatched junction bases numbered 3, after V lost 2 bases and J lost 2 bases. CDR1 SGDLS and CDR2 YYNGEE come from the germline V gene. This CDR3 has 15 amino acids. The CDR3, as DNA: TGTGCCAGCAGCGTGAATAGCGGGGGGCAAGAGACCCAGTACTTC. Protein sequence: CASSVNSGGQETQYF.

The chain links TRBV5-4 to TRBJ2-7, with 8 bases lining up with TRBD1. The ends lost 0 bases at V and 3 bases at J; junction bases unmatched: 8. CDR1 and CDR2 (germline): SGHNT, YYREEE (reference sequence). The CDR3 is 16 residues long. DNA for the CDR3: TGTGCCAGCAGCTTGGGGATTGGACAGGGTAGCTACGAGCAGTACTTC. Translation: CASSLGIGQGSYEQYF. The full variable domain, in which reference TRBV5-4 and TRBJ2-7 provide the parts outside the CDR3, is ETGVTQSPTHLIKTRGQQVTLRCSSQSGHNTVSWYQQALGQGPQFIFQYYREEENGRGNFPPRFSGLQFPNYSSELNVNALELDDSALYLCASSLGIGQGSYEQYFGPGTRLTVT.

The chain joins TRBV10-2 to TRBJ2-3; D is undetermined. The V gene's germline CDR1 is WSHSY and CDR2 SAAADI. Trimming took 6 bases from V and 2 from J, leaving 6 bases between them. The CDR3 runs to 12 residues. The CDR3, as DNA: TGCGCCAGCAGCCTGTACACAGATACGCAGTATTTT. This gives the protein CASSLYTDTQYF.

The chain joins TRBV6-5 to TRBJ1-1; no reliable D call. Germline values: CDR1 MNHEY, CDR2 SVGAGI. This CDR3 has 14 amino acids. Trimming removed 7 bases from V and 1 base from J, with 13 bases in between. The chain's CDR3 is CASTLRHGNTEAFF. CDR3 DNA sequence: TGTGCCAGCACCTTACGACACGGGAACACTGAAGCTTTCTTT.

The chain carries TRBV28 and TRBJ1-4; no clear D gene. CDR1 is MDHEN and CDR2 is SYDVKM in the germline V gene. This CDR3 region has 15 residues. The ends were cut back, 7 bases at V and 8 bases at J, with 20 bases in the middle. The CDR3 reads CASNPAGLLREKLFF. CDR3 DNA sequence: TGTGCCAGCAACCCAGCGGGGTTATTAAGGGAAAAACTGTTTTTT.

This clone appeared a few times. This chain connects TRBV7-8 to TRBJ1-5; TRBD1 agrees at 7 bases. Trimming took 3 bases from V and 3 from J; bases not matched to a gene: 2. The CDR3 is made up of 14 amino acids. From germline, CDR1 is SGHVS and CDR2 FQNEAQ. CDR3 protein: CASSLDRFNQPQHF. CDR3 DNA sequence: TGTGCCAGCAGCTTGGACAGGTTCAATCAGCCCCAGCATTTT.

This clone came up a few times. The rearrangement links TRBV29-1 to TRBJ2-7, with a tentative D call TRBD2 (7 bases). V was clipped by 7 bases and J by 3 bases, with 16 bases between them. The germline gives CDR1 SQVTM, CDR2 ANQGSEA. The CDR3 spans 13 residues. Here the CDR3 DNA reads TGCAGCGCCAGGGGCCCGGGGGGCTACGAGCAGTACTTC. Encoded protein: CSARGPGGYEQYF.

CDR3 DNA: TGTGCCAGCAGCACAGGGGGAGGCTACACCTTC. Encoded protein: CASSTGGGYTF. The gene calls are TRBV5-6 and TRBJ1-2; TRBD1 agrees at 8 bases. Germline lookup yields CDR1 SGHDT and CDR2 YYEEEE. The V and J ends lost 4 bases and 8 bases, in that order; junction bases with no gene match: 1. The CDR3 contains 11 residues.

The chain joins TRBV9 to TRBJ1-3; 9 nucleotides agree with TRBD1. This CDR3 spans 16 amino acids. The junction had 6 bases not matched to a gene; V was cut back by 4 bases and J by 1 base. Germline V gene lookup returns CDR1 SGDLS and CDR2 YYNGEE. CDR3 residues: CASSSGGQGSGNTIYF. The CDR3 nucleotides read TGTGCCAGCAGCTCCGGAGGACAGGGGTCTGGAAACACCATATATTTT.

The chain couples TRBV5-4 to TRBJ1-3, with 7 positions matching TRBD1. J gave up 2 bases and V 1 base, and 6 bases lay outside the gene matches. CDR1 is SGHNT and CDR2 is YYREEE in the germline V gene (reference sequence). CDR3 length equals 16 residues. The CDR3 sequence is CASSLSETGTGNTIYF. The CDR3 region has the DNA TGTGCCAGCAGCTTGTCCGAGACAGGGACTGGAAACACCATATATTTT.

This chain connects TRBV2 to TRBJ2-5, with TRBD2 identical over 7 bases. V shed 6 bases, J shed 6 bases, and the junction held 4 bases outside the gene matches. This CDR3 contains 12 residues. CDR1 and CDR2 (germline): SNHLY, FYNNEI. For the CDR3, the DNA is TGTGCCAGCAGGGGGGGGATGCAGACCCAGTACTTC. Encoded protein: CASRGGMQTQYF.

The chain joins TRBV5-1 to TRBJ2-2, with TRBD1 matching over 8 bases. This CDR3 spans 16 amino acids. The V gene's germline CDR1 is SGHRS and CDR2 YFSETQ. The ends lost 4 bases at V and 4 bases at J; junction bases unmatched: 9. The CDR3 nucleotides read TGCGCCAGCAGCCCGCGGCAGGGGGCGAGCACCGGGGAGCTGTTTTTT. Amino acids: CASSPRQGASTGELFF.

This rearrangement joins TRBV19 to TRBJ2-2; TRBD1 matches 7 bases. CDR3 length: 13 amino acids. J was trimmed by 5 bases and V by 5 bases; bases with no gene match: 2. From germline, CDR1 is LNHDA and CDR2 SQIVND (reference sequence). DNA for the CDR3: TGTGCCAGTAGTGAACAGGGGACCGGGGAGCTGTTTTTT. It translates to CASSEQGTGELFF.

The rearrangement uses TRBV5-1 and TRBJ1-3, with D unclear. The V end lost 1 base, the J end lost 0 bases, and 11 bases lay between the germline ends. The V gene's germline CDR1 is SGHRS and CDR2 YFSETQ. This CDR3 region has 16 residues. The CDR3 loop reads CASSLSGLNSGNTIYF. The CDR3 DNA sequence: TGCGCCAGCAGCTTGTCAGGACTGAACTCTGGAAACACCATATATTTT.

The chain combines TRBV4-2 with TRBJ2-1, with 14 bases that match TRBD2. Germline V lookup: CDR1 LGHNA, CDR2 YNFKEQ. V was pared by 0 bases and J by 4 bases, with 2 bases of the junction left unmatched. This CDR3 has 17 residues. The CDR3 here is CASSQETSGGDYNEQFF. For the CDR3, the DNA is TGTGCCAGCAGCCAAGAGACTAGCGGGGGGGATTACAATGAGCAGTTCTTC.

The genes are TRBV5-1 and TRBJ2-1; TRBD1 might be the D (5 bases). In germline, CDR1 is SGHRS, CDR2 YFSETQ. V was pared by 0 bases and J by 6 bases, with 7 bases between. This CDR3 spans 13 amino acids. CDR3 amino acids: CASSLDRGNEQFF. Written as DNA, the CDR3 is TGCGCCAGCAGCTTGGATAGGGGCAATGAGCAGTTCTTC.

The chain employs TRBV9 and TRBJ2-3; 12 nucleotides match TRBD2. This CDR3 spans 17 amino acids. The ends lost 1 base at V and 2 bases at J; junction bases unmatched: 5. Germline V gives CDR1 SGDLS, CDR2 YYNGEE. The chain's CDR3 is CASSVYGLAGPTDTQYF. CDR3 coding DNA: TGTGCCAGCAGCGTATACGGACTAGCGGGGCCCACAGATACGCAGTATTTT.

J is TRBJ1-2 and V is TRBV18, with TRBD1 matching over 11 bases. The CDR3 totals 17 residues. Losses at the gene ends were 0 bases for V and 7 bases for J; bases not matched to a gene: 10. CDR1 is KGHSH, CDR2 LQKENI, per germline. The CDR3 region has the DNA TGTGCCAGCTCACCACCGGTCCTCACCGGGACAGGGGGTGGCTACACCTTC. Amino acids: CASSPPVLTGTGGGYTF.

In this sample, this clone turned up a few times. CDR3: CASSPRTGNANEQFF. The CDR3 DNA reads as TGTGCCAGCAGCCCCAGGACAGGGAACGCGAATGAGCAGTTCTTC. The chain is built from TRBV7-2 and TRBJ2-1; 8 bases match TRBD1. V dropped 5 bases and J dropped 7; count of bases not matched to a gene: 10. This CDR3 comprises 15 residues. Germline V gene lookup returns CDR1 SGHTA and CDR2 FQGNSA.

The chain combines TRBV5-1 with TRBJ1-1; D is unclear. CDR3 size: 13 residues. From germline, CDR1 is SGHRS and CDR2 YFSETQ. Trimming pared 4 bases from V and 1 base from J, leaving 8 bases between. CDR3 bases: TGCGCCAGCAGCAACCGCGGGAACACTGAAGCTTTCTTT. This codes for CASSNRGNTEAFF.

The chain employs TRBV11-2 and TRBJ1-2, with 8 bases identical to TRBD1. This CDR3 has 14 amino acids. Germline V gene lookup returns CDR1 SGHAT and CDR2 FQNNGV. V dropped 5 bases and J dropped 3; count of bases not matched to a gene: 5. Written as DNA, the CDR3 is TGTGCCAGCAGCATTTTGGACAGGGACTATGGCTACACCTTC. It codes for CASSILDRDYGYTF.